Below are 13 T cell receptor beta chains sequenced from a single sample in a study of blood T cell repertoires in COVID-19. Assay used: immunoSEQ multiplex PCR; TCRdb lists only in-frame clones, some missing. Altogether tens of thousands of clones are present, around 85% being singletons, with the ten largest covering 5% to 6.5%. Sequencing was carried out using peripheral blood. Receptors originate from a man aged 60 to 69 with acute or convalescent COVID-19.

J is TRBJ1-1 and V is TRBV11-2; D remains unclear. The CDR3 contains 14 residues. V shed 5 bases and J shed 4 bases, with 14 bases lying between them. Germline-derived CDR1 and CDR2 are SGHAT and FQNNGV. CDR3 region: CASSVQEVGTEAFF. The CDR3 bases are TGTGCCAGCAGCGTCCAGGAGGTCGGCACTGAAGCTTTCTTT.

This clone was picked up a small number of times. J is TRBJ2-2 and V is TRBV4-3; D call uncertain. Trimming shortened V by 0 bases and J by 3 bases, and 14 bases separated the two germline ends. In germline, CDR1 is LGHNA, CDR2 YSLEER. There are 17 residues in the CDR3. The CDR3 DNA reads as TGCGCCAGCAGCCAAGATCTAGTCGGGTGGGACACCGGGGAGCTGTTTTTT. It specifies CASSQDLVGWDTGELFF.

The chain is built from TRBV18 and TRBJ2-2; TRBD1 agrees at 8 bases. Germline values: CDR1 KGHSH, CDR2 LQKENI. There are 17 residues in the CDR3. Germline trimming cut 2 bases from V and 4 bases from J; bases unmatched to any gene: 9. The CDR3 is CASSPRTGSLTTGELFF. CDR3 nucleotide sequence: TGTGCCAGCTCACCAAGGACAGGGTCCCTGACCACCGGGGAGCTGTTTTTT.

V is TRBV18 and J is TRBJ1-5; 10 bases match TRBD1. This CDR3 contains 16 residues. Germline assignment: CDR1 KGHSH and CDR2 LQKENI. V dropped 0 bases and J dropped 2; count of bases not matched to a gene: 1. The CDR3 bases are TGTGCCAGCTCACCACCGGGGACAGGGGGCAATCAGCCCCAGCATTTT. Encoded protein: CASSPPGTGGNQPQHF.

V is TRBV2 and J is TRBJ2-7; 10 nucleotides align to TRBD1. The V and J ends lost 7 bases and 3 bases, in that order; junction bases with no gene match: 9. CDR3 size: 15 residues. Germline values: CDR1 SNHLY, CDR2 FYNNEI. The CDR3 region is CASTGDRGGLYEQYF. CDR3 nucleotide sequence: TGTGCCAGCACTGGGGACAGGGGAGGACTCTACGAGCAGTACTTC.

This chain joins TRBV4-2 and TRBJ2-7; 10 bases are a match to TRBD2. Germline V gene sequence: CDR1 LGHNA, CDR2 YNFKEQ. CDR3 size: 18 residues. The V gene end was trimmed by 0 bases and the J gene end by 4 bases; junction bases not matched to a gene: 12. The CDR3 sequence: CASSQEASGGHLAYEQYF. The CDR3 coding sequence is TGTGCCAGCAGCCAAGAGGCTAGCGGGGGCCATTTAGCTTACGAGCAGTACTTC.

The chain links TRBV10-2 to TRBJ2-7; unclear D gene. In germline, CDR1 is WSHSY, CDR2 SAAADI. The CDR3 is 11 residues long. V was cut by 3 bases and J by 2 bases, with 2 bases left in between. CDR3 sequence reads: CASSDAYEQYF. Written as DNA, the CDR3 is TGCGCCAGCAGTGACGCCTACGAGCAGTACTTC.

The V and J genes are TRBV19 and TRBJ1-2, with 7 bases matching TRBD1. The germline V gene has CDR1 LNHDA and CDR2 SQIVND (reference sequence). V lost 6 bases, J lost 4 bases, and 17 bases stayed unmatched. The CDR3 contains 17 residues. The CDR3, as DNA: TGTGCCAGTAGAGCTTACGCCGAACAGACAGGGACCTATGGCTACACCTTC. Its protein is CASRAYAEQTGTYGYTF.

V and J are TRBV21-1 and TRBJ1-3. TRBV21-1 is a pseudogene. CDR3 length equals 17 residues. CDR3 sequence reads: CASSKEDRTGAGNTIYF. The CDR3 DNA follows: TGTGCCAGCAGCAAAGAAGACCGGACTGGGGCTGGAAACACCATATATTTT.

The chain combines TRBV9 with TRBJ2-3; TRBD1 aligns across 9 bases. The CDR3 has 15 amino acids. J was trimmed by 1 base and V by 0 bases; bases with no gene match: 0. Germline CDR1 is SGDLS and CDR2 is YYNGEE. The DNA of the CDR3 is TGTGCCAGCAGCGTAGGGACAGGGGGCACAGATACGCAGTATTTT. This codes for CASSVGTGGTDTQYF. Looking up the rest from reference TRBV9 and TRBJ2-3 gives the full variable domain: DSGVTQTPKHLITATGQRVTLRCSPRSGDLSVYWYQQSLDQGLQFLIQYYNGEERAKGNILERFSAQQFPDLHSELNLSSLELGDSALYFCASSVGTGGTDTQYFGPGTRLTVL.

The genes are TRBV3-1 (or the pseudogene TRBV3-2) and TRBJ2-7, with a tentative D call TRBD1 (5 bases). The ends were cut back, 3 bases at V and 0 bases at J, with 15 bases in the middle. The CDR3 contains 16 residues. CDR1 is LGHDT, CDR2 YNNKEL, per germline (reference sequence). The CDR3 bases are TGTGCCAGCAGCCACCAACGCAAGGGGATCTCCTACGAGCAGTACTTC. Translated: CASSHQRKGISYEQYF.

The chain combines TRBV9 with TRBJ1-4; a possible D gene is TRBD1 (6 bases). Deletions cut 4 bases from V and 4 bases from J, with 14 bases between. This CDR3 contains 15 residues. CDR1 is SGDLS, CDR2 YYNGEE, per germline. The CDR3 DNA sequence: TGTGCCAGCAGCTCCAGGGGAGAGGGTAATGAAAAACTGTTTTTT. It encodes CASSSRGEGNEKLFF.

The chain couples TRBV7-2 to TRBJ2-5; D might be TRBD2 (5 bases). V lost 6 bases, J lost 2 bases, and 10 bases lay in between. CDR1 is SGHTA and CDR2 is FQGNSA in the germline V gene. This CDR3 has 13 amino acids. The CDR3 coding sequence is TGTGCCAGCAGGTCCCGGACTCAAGAGACCCAGTACTTC. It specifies CASRSRTQETQYF. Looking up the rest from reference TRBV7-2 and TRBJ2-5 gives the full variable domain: GAGVSQSPSNKVTEKGKDVELRCDPISGHTALYWYRQSLGQGLEFLIYFQGNSAPDKSGLPSDRFSAERTGGSVSTLTIQRTQQEDSAVYLCASRSRTQETQYFGPGTRLLVL.